Each of the 26 T cell receptor beta chains below was sequenced from the same sample in a study of identifying expanded T cells in peripheral blood. Repertoires were generated with immunoSEQ multiplex PCR, while TCRdb's copy carries only in-frame clones and drops some. The repertoire consists of some 95,000 clones, with around 86% occurring once and the leading ten covering 5.6%. Sequencing was performed on blood. Every receptor here comes from a person aged 18 to 75 in good health.

Only one count was recorded for this clone. The gene calls are TRBV9 and TRBJ2-7; D not resolved. The CDR3 sequence is 15 residues long. The V end lost 0 bases, the J end lost 3 bases, and 13 bases lay between the germline ends. CDR1 and CDR2 (germline): SGDLS, YYNGEE. The chain's CDR3 is CASSVDRAWGYEQYF. The CDR3 DNA is TGTGCCAGCAGCGTAGACCGAGCCTGGGGCTACGAGCAGTACTTC. Based on the CDR3 plus reference TRBV9 and TRBJ2-7, the full variable domain is DSGVTQTPKHLITATGQRVTLRCSPRSGDLSVYWYQQSLDQGLQFLIQYYNGEERAKGNILERFSAQQFPDLHSELNLSSLELGDSALYFCASSVDRAWGYEQYFGPGTRLTVT.

This clone was counted a few times. The chain couples TRBV6-1 to TRBJ2-2; 11 nucleotides agree with TRBD2. CDR1 is MNHNS, CDR2 SASEGT, per germline. This CDR3 contains 16 residues. The V and J ends lost 0 bases and 5 bases, in that order; junction bases with no gene match: 2. CDR3 sequence reads: CASSEALAGETGELFF. DNA for the CDR3: TGTGCCAGCAGTGAAGCACTAGCGGGGGAGACCGGGGAGCTGTTTTTT.

The DNA for the CDR3 is TGTGCCAGCAGCTTAGACAGAGCAAGGAGCAATCAGCCCCAGCATTTT. Translating gives CASSLDRARSNQPQHF. The chain carries TRBV7-2 and TRBJ1-5; the D is unclear. Per the germline V gene, CDR1 is SGHTA and CDR2 is FQGNSA. The V and J ends lost 1 base and 1 base respectively, with 11 bases between them. The CDR3 extends over 16 amino acids.

This chain connects TRBV4-3 to TRBJ2-2; a weak D match, TRBD2 (7 bases). Looked up from germline, CDR1 is LGHNA and CDR2 is YSLEER. Trimming removed 2 bases at V and 3 bases at J, with 13 bases between. The CDR3 covers 16 residues. The CDR3 DNA is TGCGCCAGCAGCCAACTGATAGGGGGGGACACCGGGGAGCTGTTTTTT. The encoded protein is CASSQLIGGDTGELFF.

The chain joins TRBV11-2 to TRBJ2-3; perhaps TRBD2 as D (5 bases). Germline CDR1 and CDR2: SGHAT and FQNNGV. Trimming removed 1 base at V and 5 bases at J, with 19 bases between. This CDR3 has 17 residues. CDR3 nucleotides: TGTGCCAGCAGCTTAGGGCGGGCCAGCACAACTTTAGATACGCAGTATTTT. It translates to CASSLGRASTTLDTQYF.

CDR3 nucleotide sequence: TGTGCCAGCAGCGGAAAGGGACAATCACAAGAGACCCAGTACTTC. Translating gives CASSGKGQSQETQYF. The chain employs TRBV7-9 and TRBJ2-5, with D perhaps matching TRBD1 (6 bases). This CDR3 is built from 15 residues. V gave up 5 bases and J gave up 2 bases, with 15 bases separating them. Germline V CDR1 and CDR2: SEHNR, FQNEAQ (reference sequence).

The chain couples TRBV4-1 to TRBJ1-1; D is perhaps TRBD1 (5 bases). V dropped 1 base and J dropped 0 bases, with 6 bases sitting between them. Germline V lookup: CDR1 MGHRA, CDR2 YSYEKL. The CDR3 is made up of 14 amino acids. CDR3 coding DNA: TGCGCCAGCAGCCAAGTGACAGTGAACACTGAAGCTTTCTTT. This encodes CASSQVTVNTEAFF.

This chain uses TRBV6-6 with TRBJ1-1, with TRBD1 identical over 8 bases. Trimming took 5 bases from V and 0 from J; bases not matched to a gene: 5. Germline V CDR1 and CDR2: MNHNY, SVGAGI (reference sequence). The CDR3 has 15 residues. As DNA, the CDR3 is TGTGCCAGCAGTCCGACGACAGGGGTGAACACTGAAGCTTTCTTT. Translated, it gives CASSPTTGVNTEAFF.

The genes are TRBV7-9 and TRBJ2-7; 7 bases line up with TRBD1. The CDR3 spans 15 residues. Per germline, CDR1 SEHNR and CDR2 FQNEAQ (reference sequence). V dropped 5 bases and J dropped 5; count of bases not matched to a gene: 12. This CDR3 reads CASSRPDRAGHEQYF. CDR3 bases: TGTGCCAGCAGCAGACCTGACAGGGCGGGTCACGAGCAGTACTTC. Based on the CDR3 plus reference TRBV7-9 and TRBJ2-7, the full variable domain is DTGVSQNPRHKITKRGQNVTFRCDPISEHNRLYWYRQTLGQGPEFLTYFQNEAQLEKSRLLSDRFSAERPKGSFSTLEIQRTEQGDSAMYLCASSRPDRAGHEQYFGPGTRLTVT.

V usage is TRBV9 and J usage is TRBJ2-7; 11 nucleotides match TRBD1. The V gene's germline CDR1 is SGDLS and CDR2 YYNGEE. The CDR3 consists of 14 residues. V gave up 4 bases and J gave up 2 bases; unmatched junction bases: 2. CDR3 in amino acids: CASSLGQGAYEQYF. As DNA, the CDR3 is TGTGCCAGCAGCTTGGGACAGGGGGCCTACGAGCAGTACTTC.

The rearrangement uses TRBV5-6 and TRBJ1-1; D gene ambiguous. The ends were cut back, 4 bases at V and 0 bases at J, with 4 bases in the middle. The CDR3 spans 12 residues. From germline, CDR1 is SGHDT and CDR2 YYEEEE. The CDR3 spells CASSTLNTEAFF. The CDR3 region has the DNA TGTGCCAGCAGCACACTGAACACTGAAGCTTTCTTT.

This chain uses TRBV5-8 with TRBJ1-4, with D maybe TRBD1 (6 bases). CDR3 size: 15 residues. V lost 2 bases to trimming and J lost 9 bases, with 17 bases between them. Germline V gene sequence: CDR1 SGHTS, CDR2 YDEGEE. The CDR3 region has the DNA TGTGCCAGCAGCTTTGGGGGCGCCTTCGGCCAAAAACTGTTTTTT. Protein: CASSFGGAFGQKLFF.

This clone was observed a handful of times. CDR3 protein: CASSLGPDSAYGYTF. In nucleotides, the CDR3 is TGTGCCAGCAGCTTGGGTCCGGACAGCGCCTATGGCTACACCTTC. This rearrangement joins TRBV7-2 to TRBJ1-2; the D gene is possibly TRBD1 (6 bases). The CDR3 is 15 amino acids. V was trimmed by 3 bases and J by 4 bases, leaving 15 bases between them. Looked up from germline, CDR1 is SGHTA and CDR2 is FQGNSA.

The gene calls are TRBV18 and TRBJ2-1; 9 nucleotides agree with TRBD2. Germline CDR1 is KGHSH and CDR2 is LQKENI. The CDR3 length is 15 residues. J was trimmed by 9 bases and V by 4 bases; bases with no gene match: 10. The CDR3 protein is CASSREAGTSLEQFF. CDR3 sequence (DNA): TGTGCCAGCTCACGAGAGGCCGGGACTAGCCTTGAGCAGTTCTTC.

This clone was seen once. This chain links TRBV7-2 with TRBJ1-3; TRBD1 aligns across 9 bases. The V gene end was trimmed by 4 bases and the J gene end by 7 bases; junction bases not matched to a gene: 8. Looked up from germline, CDR1 is SGHTA and CDR2 is FQGNSA. The CDR3 totals 15 residues. The CDR3 sequence: CASSSDRGVRNTIYF. The CDR3 nucleotides are TGTGCCAGCAGCTCGGACAGGGGCGTTAGGAACACCATATATTTT. The complete variable domain, with remaining parts taken from reference TRBV7-2 and TRBJ1-3, reads GAGVSQSPSNKVTEKGKDVELRCDPISGHTALYWYRQSLGQGLEFLIYFQGNSAPDKSGLPSDRFSAERTGGSVSTLTIQRTQQEDSAVYLCASSSDRGVRNTIYFGEGSWLTVV.

V gene TRBV12-1 combines with J gene TRBJ1-3; the table's D call TRBD1 went unverified against the DNA. TRBV12-1 is noted as a pseudogene. The CDR3 consists of 14 residues. CDR3 loop: CASSPGTAGNTIYF. For the CDR3, the DNA is TGTGCCAGCAGCCCGGGGACAGCAGGAAACACCATATATTTT.

The V and J genes are TRBV5-8 and TRBJ1-1, with TRBD1 as a possible D gene (6 bases). The CDR3 extends over 15 amino acids. Germline CDR1 SGHTS, CDR2 YDEGEE. V gave up 4 bases and J gave up 0 bases, with 13 bases separating them. In DNA form, the CDR3 reads TGTGCCAGCAGCCTTTTTCAGGGGTTGAACACTGAAGCTTTCTTT. Residues: CASSLFQGLNTEAFF.

The chain uses TRBV6-5 and TRBJ2-2; 8 bases line up with TRBD1. V lost 3 bases to trimming and J lost 6 bases; unmatched junction nucleotides: 6. From germline, CDR1 is MNHEY and CDR2 SVGAGI. CDR3 length: 15 amino acids. The CDR3 loop is CASSYIQGASGELFF. The CDR3, as DNA: TGTGCCAGCAGTTATATCCAGGGGGCGTCCGGGGAGCTGTTTTTT.

The chain recombines TRBV5-1 with TRBJ2-1; D ambiguous. V was pared by 5 bases and J by 7 bases, with 10 bases between. This CDR3 has 12 amino acids. Germline V CDR1 and CDR2: SGHRS, YFSETQ. CDR3 nucleotide sequence: TGCGCCAGCAGATGGACGGAAAATGAGCAGTTCTTC. Translating gives CASRWTENEQFF. Full variable domain (outside the CDR3, taken from reference TRBV5-1 and TRBJ2-1): KAGVTQTPRYLIKTRGQQVTLSCSPISGHRSVSWYQQTPGQGLQFLFEYFSETQRNKGNFPGRFSGRQFSNSRSEMNVSTLELGDSALYLCASRWTENEQFFGPGTRLTVL.

The gene calls are TRBV11-3 and TRBJ1-2; D gene ambiguous. The germline V gene has CDR1 SGHNT and CDR2 YENEEA. Trimming removed 4 bases from V and 5 bases from J, with 11 bases in between. This CDR3 has 13 residues. This chain's CDR3 is CASSYGEEYGYTF. The CDR3 bases are TGTGCCAGCAGCTACGGGGAGGAATATGGCTACACCTTC.

Written as DNA, the CDR3 is TGCGCCAGCAGCCAAGATCGTGGGACAACCTCTCGTGAATCCGGGGCCAACGTCCTGACTTTC. Its translation: CASSQDRGTTSRESGANVLTF. The genes are TRBV4-1 and TRBJ2-6; the D gene is possibly TRBD1 (6 bases). In germline, CDR1 is MGHRA, CDR2 YSYEKL. Trimming removed 0 bases at V and 4 bases at J, with 25 bases between. The CDR3 is 21 amino acids.

This clone was picked up one time. The V gene is TRBV4-3, the J gene TRBJ2-1; no clear D gene. Looked up from germline, CDR1 is LGHNA and CDR2 is YSLEER. V was trimmed by 0 bases and J by 6 bases, leaving 12 bases between them. The CDR3 is 15 amino acids. The CDR3 sequence: CASSQDPRQINEQFF. The CDR3 DNA reads TGCGCCAGCAGCCAAGATCCCAGGCAAATCAATGAGCAGTTCTTC.

The chain carries TRBV5-1 and TRBJ2-2; D not resolved. Trimming shortened V by 4 bases and J by 5 bases, and 15 bases separated the two germline ends. The CDR3 has 15 amino acids. CDR1 is SGHRS and CDR2 is YFSETQ in the germline V gene. CDR3 region: CASSPETLSTGELFF. Written as DNA, the CDR3 is TGCGCCAGCAGCCCAGAGACTCTTTCGACCGGGGAGCTGTTTTTT.

This clone was seen once. The chain has TRBV18 and TRBJ2-5; a possible D gene is TRBD2 (6 bases). The CDR3 has 15 amino acids. Germline V CDR1 and CDR2: KGHSH, LQKENI. Between the trimmed V and J ends, which lost 4 bases and 1 base, there was a span of 13 bases. This CDR3 is CASSRSLASQETQYF. In DNA, the CDR3 is TGTGCCAGCTCACGCTCCCTAGCGAGCCAAGAGACCCAGTACTTC.

The chain couples TRBV5-1 to TRBJ1-1, with D unresolved. Germline CDR1 SGHRS, CDR2 YFSETQ. The CDR3 covers 15 residues. Trimming took off 0 bases at V and 3 bases at J, with 12 bases between the two ends. The CDR3 region has the DNA TGCGCCAGCAGCTTGGAAGTCGGAGTGGACACTGAAGCTTTCTTT. Amino acids: CASSLEVGVDTEAFF.

V is TRBV19 and J is TRBJ1-2; D might be TRBD1 (5 bases). The V and J ends lost 3 bases and 0 bases respectively, with 17 bases between them. The CDR3 sequence is 17 residues long. Germline V gene lookup returns CDR1 LNHDA and CDR2 SQIVND (reference sequence). The CDR3 loop reads CASSMAAAGRTNYGYTF. The CDR3 DNA is TGTGCCAGTAGTATGGCGGCGGCAGGGAGAACTAACTATGGCTACACCTTC.